The 12 T cell receptor beta chains below were found in one sample sequenced in a study of T cell responses to AZD1222 COVID-19 vaccine. Some clones are missing from TCRdb's copy, which holds only in-frame ones; the method was immunoSEQ multiplex PCR. The profile shows 110,000 to 150,000 clones, 88% of them singletons. The starting material was peripheral blood, obtained 28 days after the second AZD1222 dose. Receptors were obtained from an adult who received the AZD1222 COVID-19 vaccine.

The chain employs TRBV6-1 and TRBJ1-3, with D maybe TRBD1 (5 bases). V shed 4 bases and J shed 0 bases, with 13 bases lying between them. The CDR3 contains 16 residues. Per germline, CDR1 MNHNS and CDR2 SASEGT. The CDR3 DNA reads TGTGCCAGCAGTGCCCGGGACGGAACCTCTGGAAACACCATATATTTT. Its protein is CASSARDGTSGNTIYF.

The CDR3 loop is CAWTLRDEQFF. The CDR3 coding sequence is TGTGCCTGGACGTTAAGGGATGAGCAGTTCTTC. The chain recombines TRBV30 with TRBJ2-1; D is undetermined. This CDR3 is built from 11 residues. Between the trimmed V and J ends, which lost 4 bases and 8 bases, there was a span of 9 bases. CDR1 is GTSNPN and CDR2 is SVGIG in the germline V gene (reference sequence).

This chain joins TRBV10-3 and TRBJ1-2, with TRBD1 matching 8 bases. The CDR3 runs to 13 residues. In germline, CDR1 is ENHRY, CDR2 SYGVKD. V shed 7 bases, J shed 7 bases, and the junction held 8 bases outside the gene matches. The CDR3: CAITEQGEGGYTF. CDR3 in DNA: TGTGCCATCACCGAACAGGGGGAGGGTGGCTACACCTTC.

This sequence joins TRBV7-8 and TRBJ2-1, with TRBD1 identical over 9 bases. The CDR3 is made up of 16 amino acids. CDR1 SGHVS and CDR2 FQNEAQ come from the germline V gene. The J segment lost 6 bases and the V segment lost 5 bases, leaving 11 bases of the junction unmatched. The CDR3 bases are TGTGCCAGCAGCCTACACCAAGGGACAGGGCGCAATGAGCAGTTCTTC. Its protein product is CASSLHQGTGRNEQFF.

The genes are TRBV6-2 or TRBV6-3 and TRBJ1-1; no firm D call. This CDR3 is built from 17 residues. Germline V gives CDR1 MNHEY, CDR2 SVGEGT. The V end lost 0 bases, the J end lost 1 base, and 15 bases lay between the germline ends. CDR3 nucleotide sequence: TGTGCCAGCAGTTACTCGATTGTAGAGGGATCGAACACTGAAGCTTTCTTT. As protein: CASSYSIVEGSNTEAFF.

The chain joins TRBV7-9 to TRBJ1-1, with D possibly being TRBD1 (5 bases). Trimming shortened V by 2 bases and J by 1 base, and 14 bases separated the two germline ends. This CDR3 has 16 residues. Germline loops: CDR1 SEHNR, CDR2 FQNEAQ (reference sequence). The CDR3 sequence is CASSLRGYGGNTEAFF. The DNA of the CDR3 is TGTGCCAGCAGCTTAAGGGGTTACGGAGGGAACACTGAAGCTTTCTTT.

Remarks on this clone: This sample includes further DNA sequences coding for the same CDR3. The chain links TRBV3-1 (or the pseudogene TRBV3-2) to TRBJ1-3, with D unresolved. The CDR3 is 13 residues long. Germline-derived CDR1 and CDR2 are LGHDT and YNNKEL (reference sequence). Trimming stripped 3 bases from V and 1 base from J, with 4 bases between. Here the CDR3 reads CASSHRSGNTIYF. For the CDR3, the DNA is TGTGCCAGCAGCCATAGGTCTGGAAACACCATATATTTT.

CDR3 DNA: TGTGCCAGCAGCCTCGGTTTGCGACGGCATGGCTACACCTTC. Protein: CASSLGLRRHGYTF. The chain uses TRBV5-4 and TRBJ1-2; D gene ambiguous. Trimming cost V 4 bases and J 6 bases, with 16 bases left between them. The germline gives CDR1 SGHNT, CDR2 YYREEE (reference sequence). The CDR3 is made up of 14 amino acids.

The chain recombines TRBV19 with TRBJ2-7; D is uncertain. The germline CDR1 and CDR2 sequences are LNHDA and SQIVND (reference sequence). The ends were cut back, 3 bases at V and 7 bases at J, with 13 bases in the middle. The CDR3 extends over 13 amino acids. CDR3 residues: CASSISRAGEQYF. The CDR3 bases are TGTGCCAGTAGTATTTCTCGGGCTGGAGAGCAGTACTTC. The full variable domain, with the rest looked up from reference TRBV19 and TRBJ2-7, is DGGITQSPKYLFRKEGQNVTLSCEQNLNHDAMYWYRQDPGQGLRLIYYSQIVNDFQKGDIAEGYSVSREKKESFPLTVTSAQKNPTAFYLCASSISRAGEQYFGPGTRLTVT.

The rearrangement uses TRBV5-1 and TRBJ2-2, with 8 bases lining up with TRBD1. Germline V gene lookup returns CDR1 SGHRS and CDR2 YFSETQ. Trimming cost V 0 bases and J 6 bases; bases outside gene matches: 4. This CDR3 comprises 15 residues. The CDR3 region is CASSLGQGKAGELFF. The DNA of the CDR3 is TGCGCCAGCAGCTTGGGACAGGGGAAGGCCGGGGAGCTGTTTTTT. Based on the CDR3 plus reference TRBV5-1 and TRBJ2-2, the full variable domain is KAGVTQTPRYLIKTRGQQVTLSCSPISGHRSVSWYQQTPGQGLQFLFEYFSETQRNKGNFPGRFSGRQFSNSRSEMNVSTLELGDSALYLCASSLGQGKAGELFFGEGSRLTVL.

V and J are TRBV7-2 and TRBJ2-3; D remains unclear. This CDR3 comprises 11 residues. V was trimmed by 5 bases and J by 3 bases, leaving 3 bases between them. Per germline, CDR1 SGHTA and CDR2 FQGNSA. This chain's CDR3 is CASSITDTQYF. The CDR3 DNA follows: TGTGCCAGCAGCATAACAGATACGCAGTATTTT.

This CDR3 is CASSRLGGETQYF. The DNA for the CDR3 is TGCGCCAGCAGTAGGCTGGGGGGAGAGACCCAGTACTTC. This rearrangement joins TRBV4-1 to TRBJ2-5; perhaps TRBD2 as D (6 bases). The CDR3 spans 13 residues. CDR1 is MGHRA, CDR2 YSYEKL, per germline. Trimming removed 6 bases from V and 4 bases from J, with 12 bases in between.